This T cell receptor beta chain was retrieved from a study of OX40 agonist ivuxolimab in advanced cancers. As for the study more broadly: The costimulatory receptor OX40 (CD134) was targeted by ivuxolimab, a fully human IgG2 agonistic monoclonal antibody. Intravenous ivuxolimab was administered to patients every 2 weeks at six dose levels: 0.01, 0.1, 0.3, 1.5, 3 and 10 mg/kg. Of the roughly 52 dose-escalation patients, hepatocellular carcinoma was present in about 20, melanoma in around 15, renal cell carcinoma in 9 and head and neck cancer in 9. The dose-escalation cohort was about 87% male with a mean age of about 58 years, ranging from roughly 23 to 80. Prior anti-PD-1, anti-PD-L1 or anti-CTLA-4 therapy was permitted, and approximately 40% of dose-escalation patients had received checkpoint inhibitors. Three dose-escalation patients achieved partial responses, one with hepatocellular carcinoma and two with cutaneous melanoma. The purpose of peripheral TCRbeta sequencing was to test whether ivuxolimab changed TCR sequence diversity and led to clonal T-cell expansion. The monotherapy dose-escalation portion (N = 52 patients) of the phase I ivuxolimab trial is reported in the paper. What the study reported, not specific to this receptor: Partial responders in the 0.1-3.0 mg/kg groups had among the lowest normalized peripheral clonal expansion, especially among CD8+ T cells. Low levels of normalized T-cell clonal expansion were also seen in some patients who did not respond. After ivuxolimab, more expanded clones were found on average in CD8+ T cells than in CD4+ T cells. At doses of 0.1 to 3.0 mg/kg, clonal expansion of both CD4+ and CD8+ blood T cells was observed from baseline to week 6. Antigen specificity was not determined for the clonally expanded peripheral T cells.

Genomic DNA was isolated from the sorted cells so that the TCRbeta CDR3 region could be sequenced. TCRbeta CDR3 regions were sequenced using the immunoSEQ Assay. Imported from immuneACCESS, the table was reduced by TCRdb to in-frame sequences with V and J called. These copies leave out some clones; in studies compared against another copy, an unresolved V gene accounts for under half, and the cause of the remainder is not known. This sample comprises under 35,000 clones, approximately 84% of them detected only once. The ten top clones hold about 22% of the sample. The germline ends are 17 bases apart after V is trimmed by 0 bases and J by 7 bases. Via the germline V gene, CDR1 is SGDLS and CDR2 YYNGEE. The CDR3 contains 15 residues, cysteine and phenylalanine counted. Left in the record is the CDR3 DNA by itself, 45 bases read in frame from the first base. The trial excluded patients who had a history of autoimmune disease or were on systemic immunosuppression. Peripheral blood for TCR sequencing was collected from all dose cohorts at baseline, on cycle 4 day 1, and on cycle 7 day 1. Samples were obtained from an open-label, multicenter, first-in-human phase I dose-escalation trial of ivuxolimab. Adults with locally advanced or metastatic head and neck squamous cell, hepatocellular, melanoma or renal cell carcinoma were enrolled in the trial. Before TCR sequencing, CD4+ and CD8+ T cells were separately sorted from peripheral blood.

Remarks on this clone: Which antigen it targets is not known. No much larger clone exists at a distance of one base, and base qualities are not known.

The chain employs TRBV9 and TRBJ2-7, with the D gene not clear enough to name. This specimen was CD4+ or CD8+ T cells sorted from blood, taken in a trial of the OX40 agonist ivuxolimab. This receptor was obtained from an adult with an advanced solid tumor such as melanoma, head and neck, liver or kidney cancer. The sequence in DNA is TGTGCCAGCAGCGTAGATGACTCTTCCCCGGGTGAGCAGTACTTC. It is translated as CASSVDDSSPGEQYF.